The next 15 T cell receptor beta chains were all read from a single sample in a study of identical twins. Using its own MiXCR run on the 5' RACE reads, TCRdb lists one record per CDR3 protein. Here the sample spans 1.5 million to 2 million distinct CDR3 sequences, less than 40% being singletons. The sequenced sample was cord blood. The origin of the receptors is a newborn girl in good health.

The V gene is TRBV25-1, the J gene TRBJ1-2; no firm D call. Trimming removed 2 bases at V and 8 bases at J, with 9 bases between. Per the germline V gene, CDR1 is MGHDK and CDR2 is SYGVNS. The CDR3 runs to 12 residues. For the CDR3, the DNA is TGTGCCAGCAGTGAACCCGGGAGGGGCTACACCTTC. As protein: CASSEPGRGYTF.

CDR3 in DNA: TGTGCCAGCAGCCAAGAACTAGCGAGCTACGAGCAGTACTTC. Translated, it gives CASSQELASYEQYF. The J gene is TRBJ2-4, the V gene TRBV4-2; 7 bases match TRBD2. The closer fit of TRBJ2-7 to the DNA end suggests the J call may be wrong. This CDR3 region has 14 residues. Germline lookup yields CDR1 LGHNA and CDR2 YNFKEQ.

The genes are TRBV29-1 and TRBJ2-2; TRBD1 aligns across 8 bases. This CDR3 is built from 14 residues. V dropped 8 bases and J dropped 7; count of bases not matched to a gene: 12. CDR1 SQVTM and CDR2 ANQGSEA come from the germline V gene. The CDR3 loop reads CSSSQGQAGGELFF. CDR3 coding DNA: TGCAGCTCATCCCAGGGACAGGCGGGCGGGGAGCTGTTTTTT.

In DNA form, the CDR3 reads TGCAGTGCCGAAGAGGGCGGGTTGGAGACCCAGTACTTC. It yields the protein CSAEEGGLETQYF. The chain joins TRBV20-1 to TRBJ2-5; tentative D call: TRBD2 (5 bases). The CDR3 is 13 amino acids. Trimming removed 6 bases at V and 5 bases at J, with 16 bases between. Per the germline V gene, CDR1 is DFQATT and CDR2 is SNEGSKA (reference sequence).

This clonotype was observed many times. J is TRBJ2-3 and V is TRBV6-6, with D unclear. V gave up 0 bases and J gave up 0 bases, with 7 bases separating them. Germline V gene data show CDR1 as MNHNY and CDR2 as SVGAGI (reference sequence). The CDR3 spans 15 residues. The CDR3 region has the DNA TGTGCCAGCAGTTACTCAGGCTCTAGCACAGATACGCAGTATTTT. This gives the protein CASSYSGSSTDTQYF.

This chain uses TRBV14 with TRBJ1-5; D perhaps matches TRBD1 (5 bases). From germline, CDR1 is SGHDN and CDR2 FVKESK. This CDR3 has 18 residues. With 0 bases removed from V and 2 bases from J, the gap between germline ends came to 17 bases. The CDR3 loop reads CASSQDQGGMVGNQPQHF. DNA of the CDR3: TGTGCCAGCAGCCAAGATCAGGGAGGGATGGTAGGCAATCAGCCCCAGCATTTT.

The chain joins TRBV6-5 to TRBJ2-7, with 7 positions matching TRBD2. In germline, CDR1 is MNHEY, CDR2 SVGAGI. Trimming took 5 bases from V and 1 from J; bases not matched to a gene: 11. The CDR3 has 16 residues. CDR3 nucleotide sequence: TGTGCCAGCAGTCTCAATAGACTAGCCGCATCCTACGAGCAGTACTTC. Its protein product is CASSLNRLAASYEQYF.

This clonotype came up many times. J is TRBJ2-1 and V is TRBV11-2; tentatively, D is TRBD2 (6 bases). Germline V gene lookup returns CDR1 SGHAT and CDR2 FQNNGV. This CDR3 comprises 15 residues. Trimming left V 5 bases short and J 10 bases short, with 21 bases between. The CDR3 coding sequence is TGTGCCAGCAGCCCGGGCCGGGAGAGTCTTGCAGAGCAGTTCTTC. Translating gives CASSPGRESLAEQFF.

This clonotype has a handful of counts. The CDR3 DNA reads TGCAGTGCTAGGTTCATCTATGGCTACACCTTC. As protein: CSARFIYGYTF. The chain recombines TRBV20-1 with TRBJ1-2; D uncertain. V dropped 3 bases and J dropped 4 bases, with 6 bases sitting between them. The CDR3 spans 11 residues. The V gene's germline CDR1 is DFQATT and CDR2 SNEGSKA (reference sequence).

The V call is TRBV29-1, the J call TRBJ2-1; possibly TRBD1 or TRBD2 for D (6 bases each). The CDR3 contains 13 residues. V lost 4 bases and J 2 bases, leaving 9 bases between the germline ends. Germline V gives CDR1 SQVTM, CDR2 ANQGSEA. The CDR3 nucleotides read TGCAGCGTTGGGGGGGCCACCTACAATGAGCAGTTCTTC. Translation gives CSVGGATYNEQFF.

This clonotype was seen more than once but under ten times. The chain links TRBV20-1 to TRBJ1-5, with 10 bases lining up with TRBD1. The CDR3 has 14 residues. CDR1 and CDR2 (germline): DFQATT, SNEGSKA (reference sequence). After removal of 8 bases from V and 6 bases from J, the junction contained 10 bases not matched to a gene. The CDR3 spells CSSQDRGLRQPQHF. In DNA form, the CDR3 reads TGCAGTTCACAAGACAGGGGGCTCCGTCAGCCCCAGCATTTT.

The J gene is TRBJ1-1, the V gene TRBV20-1; a weak D match, TRBD1 (5 bases). Germline CDR1 DFQATT, CDR2 SNEGSKA (reference sequence). The germline V and J ends were trimmed by 5 bases and 3 bases, with 16 bases remaining between them. The CDR3 has 14 amino acids. Here the CDR3 reads CSAPQNRGDTEAFF. CDR3 nucleotides: TGCAGTGCTCCACAAAATCGGGGGGACACTGAAGCTTTCTTT.

This clonotype has a count of ten or more. The rearrangement links TRBV29-1 to TRBJ1-2; TRBD1 matches 7 bases. CDR3 length: 12 residues. The V segment lost 7 bases and the J segment 4 bases; nucleotides outside the gene matches: 6. The germline V gene has CDR1 SQVTM and CDR2 ANQGSEA. The CDR3 DNA reads TGCAGCGCCGAGACAGGGTCCTATGGCTACACCTTC. As protein: CSAETGSYGYTF.

The V call is TRBV3-1, the J call TRBJ2-7, with D possibly TRBD1 on 5 matching bases. V shed 4 bases and J shed 7 bases, with 23 bases lying between them. The CDR3 runs to 16 residues. Per the germline V gene, CDR1 is LGHDT and CDR2 is YNNKEL (reference sequence). The CDR3 bases are TGTGCCAGCAGCCCCGGATTCATGGGGCGAGCTAATGAGCAGTACTTC. This translates into CASSPGFMGRANEQYF.

This chain links TRBV29-1 with TRBJ2-3; 10 bases match TRBD2. J gave up 3 bases and V 7 bases, and 4 bases lay outside the gene matches. Per germline, CDR1 SQVTM and CDR2 ANQGSEA. The CDR3 runs to 13 residues. DNA of the CDR3: TGCAGCGAAGCTAGCGGGAGAACAGATACGCAGTATTTT. This codes for CSEASGRTDTQYF.